The next 29 T cell receptor beta chains were all read from a single sample in a study of technical replicates of blood from a few donors. Measured with immunoSEQ multiplex PCR; TCRdb has only the in-frame clones, and not every one. The sample shows about 59,000 clones, 80% to 95% of them seen only once. Sequenced: PBMCs. These receptors originate from a human donor in good health. Some clones in this sample may be carry-over from other donors' samples.

In the case of this clone: Within the sample, other DNA sequences also encode this same CDR3. This chain joins TRBV5-1 and TRBJ2-1; 7 bases are a match to TRBD2. The CDR3 consists of 14 residues. The V and J ends lost 1 base and 3 bases, in that order; junction bases with no gene match: 1. From germline, CDR1 is SGHRS and CDR2 YFSETQ. CDR3 in amino acids: CASSLSGGYNEQFF. The CDR3 nucleotides are TGCGCCAGCAGCTTGTCGGGGGGCTACAATGAGCAGTTCTTC.

This chain uses TRBV5-3 with TRBJ2-1; perhaps TRBD2 as D (5 bases). TRBV5-3 is classed as an ORF, of uncertain function. The CDR3 contains 11 residues. The ends were cut back, 4 bases at V and 15 bases at J, with 14 bases in the middle. As DNA, the CDR3 is TGTGCCAGAAGCGCCCCGGGGATATGGTTCTTC. This sequence encodes CARSAPGIWFF.

The gene calls are TRBV18 and TRBJ2-1; TRBD2 matches 7 bases. Germline V gene lookup returns CDR1 KGHSH and CDR2 LQKENI. Unmatched junction bases numbered 8, after V lost 6 bases and J lost 0 bases. This CDR3 has 16 residues. The CDR3 loop is CASSLSGDVSYNEQFF. DNA for the CDR3: TGTGCCAGCTCGTTAAGCGGGGACGTCTCCTACAATGAGCAGTTCTTC. The entire variable domain, with the rest obtained from reference TRBV18 and TRBJ2-1, is as follows: NAGVMQNPRHLVRRRGQEARLRCSPMKGHSHVYWYRQLPEEGLKFMVYLQKENIIDESGMPKERFSAEFPKEGPSILRIQQVVRGDSAAYFCASSLSGDVSYNEQFFGPGTRLTVL.

The chain carries TRBV6-1 and TRBJ1-2; no definite D call. From germline, CDR1 is MNHNS and CDR2 SASEGT. The CDR3 totals 14 residues. Trimming cost V 1 base and J 5 bases, with 11 bases left between them. CDR3: CASSEDGGRYGYTF. The CDR3 coding sequence is TGTGCCAGCAGTGAAGATGGAGGGCGGTATGGCTACACCTTC.

The rearrangement uses TRBV9 and TRBJ1-3, with TRBD1 identical over 8 bases. CDR1 SGDLS and CDR2 YYNGEE come from the germline V gene. Trimming cost V 0 bases and J 7 bases; bases outside gene matches: 3. The CDR3 is 14 amino acids. The CDR3 loop reads CASSVVSGGNTIYF. CDR3 DNA: TGTGCCAGCAGCGTAGTTTCAGGGGGCAACACCATATATTTT.

The chain has TRBV13 and TRBJ2-5; 10 nucleotides align to TRBD2. Germline V gene data show CDR1 as PRHDT and CDR2 as FYEKMQ (reference sequence). There are 16 residues in the CDR3. V shed 1 base, J shed 1 base, and the junction held 3 bases outside the gene matches. The DNA for the CDR3 is TGTGCCAGCAGCTTAGTCACTAGCGGGACCCAAGAGACCCAGTACTTC. Translating it yields CASSLVTSGTQETQYF.

This rearrangement joins TRBV27 to TRBJ2-7, with no clear D. V was clipped by 5 bases and J by 6 bases, with 14 bases between them. The germline V gene has CDR1 MNHEY and CDR2 SMNVEV (reference sequence). This CDR3 has 13 amino acids. The CDR3 DNA reads as TGTGCCAGCAGTCGATCGGTGCTGCGCGAGCAGTACTTC. Amino acids: CASSRSVLREQYF.

The DNA of the CDR3 is TGTGCCAGCAGCTTAGCGGGGGACAGGGCATCACCCCTCCACTTT. This translates into CASSLAGDRASPLHF. V and J are TRBV7-2 and TRBJ1-6, with TRBD1 identical over 9 bases. Germline values: CDR1 SGHTA, CDR2 FQGNSA. V was pared by 0 bases and J by 10 bases, with 4 bases of the junction left unmatched. The CDR3 extends over 15 amino acids.

Regarding this clone: This specimen includes other DNA sequences encoding the same CDR3. V is TRBV7-9 and J is TRBJ2-7; no definite D call. The germline V gene has CDR1 SEHNR and CDR2 FQNEAQ (reference sequence). The V and J ends lost 2 bases and 3 bases respectively, with 8 bases between them. CDR3 length: 13 amino acids. The chain's CDR3 is CASSLPGSYEQYF. DNA of the CDR3: TGTGCCAGCAGCTTACCGGGTAGCTACGAGCAGTACTTC.

This chain joins TRBV7-3 and TRBJ2-3, with 12 bases that match TRBD2. The CDR3 covers 16 residues. V trimming: 1 base; J trimming: 5 bases; junction bases outside the gene matches: 4. In germline, CDR1 is SGHTA, CDR2 FQGTGA. In DNA, the CDR3 is TGTGCCAGCAGCTTAAAACTAGCGGGGGGAAGAGATACGCAGTATTTT. It encodes CASSLKLAGGRDTQYF.

The chain combines TRBV6-1 with TRBJ1-2; D ambiguous. The V gene lost 1 base and the J gene lost 3 bases, with 9 bases spanning the gap. The CDR3 runs 14 residues. CDR1 is MNHNS and CDR2 is SASEGT in the germline V gene. The CDR3 DNA is TGTGCCAGCAGTGAAGTTCTGGGAGACTATGGCTACACCTTC. Translated: CASSEVLGDYGYTF.

This clone was seen a few times. The chain uses TRBV5-1 and TRBJ1-4, with no clear D. The CDR3 has 14 residues. V lost 3 bases and J lost 6, with 12 bases in between. Germline CDR1 is SGHRS and CDR2 is YFSETQ. The CDR3 DNA sequence: TGCGCCAGCAGCTCGGCAGGAGGGTATGAAAAACTGTTTTTT. This encodes CASSSAGGYEKLFF.

CDR3 sequence reads: CASSYEGDGYTF. The CDR3 region has the DNA TGTGCCAGCAGTTACGAGGGGGATGGCTACACCTTC. This chain links TRBV6-5 with TRBJ1-2, with D perhaps matching TRBD1 (6 bases). CDR1 and CDR2 from the germline V gene are MNHEY and SVGAGI. This CDR3 spans 12 amino acids. Trimming took 2 bases from V and 6 from J, leaving 7 bases between them.

The chain uses TRBV15 and TRBJ2-1; D remains ambiguous. This CDR3 region has 16 residues. Germline values: CDR1 LNHNV, CDR2 YYDKDF (reference sequence). V shed 0 bases and J shed 0 bases, with 9 bases lying between them. The CDR3 loop reads CATSRDRMSSYNEQFF. The CDR3 DNA reads as TGTGCCACCAGCAGAGATAGAATGAGCTCCTACAATGAGCAGTTCTTC.

The J gene is TRBJ2-7, the V gene TRBV5-4; 12 bases are a match to TRBD2. The germline gives CDR1 SGHNT, CDR2 YYREEE (reference sequence). V was clipped by 9 bases and J by 5 bases; unmatched bases: 15. The CDR3 length is 16 residues. The CDR3 protein is CATTPSGRARSHEQYF. The CDR3 DNA is TGTGCCACCACTCCTAGCGGGAGGGCCAGGTCGCACGAGCAGTACTTC.

J is TRBJ1-2 and V is TRBV27; maybe TRBD1 (6 bases). In germline, CDR1 is MNHEY, CDR2 SMNVEV (reference sequence). The CDR3 spans 12 residues. V dropped 5 bases and J dropped 5 bases, with 9 bases sitting between them. The CDR3 DNA sequence: TGTGCCAGCAGTACTCAGGGGTATGGCTACACCTTC. Its protein product is CASSTQGYGYTF.

V usage is TRBV7-8 and J usage is TRBJ1-4; 8 nucleotides line up with TRBD1. The CDR3 has 17 amino acids. The trim removed 4 bases at V and 7 bases at J, leaving 14 bases unmatched. The V gene's germline CDR1 is SGHVS and CDR2 FQNEAQ. The CDR3 sequence is CASSSHGNRGSFEKLFF. CDR3 bases: TGTGCCAGCAGCTCTCATGGCAACAGGGGGTCGTTTGAAAAACTGTTTTTT.

V is TRBV2 and J is TRBJ1-2, with TRBD1 as a possible D gene (5 bases). The CDR3 totals 14 residues. Germline CDR1 reads SNHLY; CDR2 reads FYNNEI. V shed 7 bases and J shed 0 bases, with 12 bases lying between them. CDR3 sequence reads: CASKAGLSNYGYTF. For the CDR3, the DNA is TGTGCCAGCAAGGCAGGGCTTTCTAACTATGGCTACACCTTC.

The chain couples TRBV6-1 to TRBJ2-2; 9 bases agree with TRBD1. This CDR3 spans 14 amino acids. Trimming at V came to 11 bases and at J to 0 bases, leaving 4 bases not matched to a gene. Germline loops: CDR1 MNHNS, CDR2 SASEGT. Written as DNA, the CDR3 is TGTGCCCACAGGGGGCCCGCGAACACCGGGGAGCTGTTTTTT. Its translation: CAHRGPANTGELFF.

The chain links TRBV5-1 to TRBJ2-3; 9 nucleotides align to TRBD2. The V segment lost 4 bases and the J segment 2 bases; nucleotides outside the gene matches: 5. Germline assignment: CDR1 SGHRS and CDR2 YFSETQ. The CDR3 length is 15 residues. In nucleotides, the CDR3 is TGCGCCAGCAGCGCGGGGGGGCAGGTCACAGATACGCAGTATTTT. The encoded protein is CASSAGGQVTDTQYF.

This CDR3 reads CASSFRFGPELFF. CDR3 DNA sequence: TGTGCCAGCAGCTTTAGGTTTGGGCCAGAGCTGTTTTTT. The J gene is TRBJ2-2, the V gene TRBV7-9; no clear D gene. This CDR3 has 13 residues. The germline gives CDR1 SEHNR, CDR2 FQNEAQ (reference sequence). With 3 bases removed from V and 11 bases from J, the gap between germline ends came to 13 bases.

The chain employs TRBV9 and TRBJ1-6; 9 bases are a match to TRBD1. Germline CDR1 reads SGDLS; CDR2 reads YYNGEE. CDR3 length: 16 amino acids. V lost 2 bases and J lost 6; bases outside the gene matches: 6. The CDR3 DNA is TGTGCCAGCAGCGTCCCATCGGGACAGGGTAATTCACCCCTCCACTTT. Amino acid sequence: CASSVPSGQGNSPLHF. Based on the CDR3 plus reference TRBV9 and TRBJ1-6, the full variable domain is DSGVTQTPKHLITATGQRVTLRCSPRSGDLSVYWYQQSLDQGLQFLIQYYNGEERAKGNILERFSAQQFPDLHSELNLSSLELGDSALYFCASSVPSGQGNSPLHFGNGTRLTVT.

The chain links TRBV5-6 to TRBJ2-5; D is uncertain. CDR1 is SGHDT and CDR2 is YYEEEE in the germline V gene. Trimming stripped 3 bases from V and 8 bases from J, with 11 bases between. There are 12 residues in the CDR3. CDR3 nucleotides: TGTGCCAGCAGCTCACCGAGTGGTACCCAGTACTTC. Amino acids: CASSSPSGTQYF.

V usage is TRBV6-6 and J usage is TRBJ1-6; D possibly corresponds to TRBD1 (6 bases). Germline loops: CDR1 MNHNY, CDR2 SVGAGI (reference sequence). V gave up 6 bases and J gave up 6 bases, with 15 bases separating them. The CDR3 consists of 15 residues. CDR3 coding DNA: TGTGCCAGCAGCCCCCGACAGGACCCTAATTCACCCCTCCACTTT. Its protein product is CASSPRQDPNSPLHF.

The V and J genes are TRBV19 and TRBJ2-5, with TRBD2 matching 10 bases. CDR3 length: 15 amino acids. The trim removed 7 bases at V and 2 bases at J, leaving 7 bases unmatched. Germline CDR1 reads LNHDA; CDR2 reads SQIVND (reference sequence). CDR3 in amino acids: CASNKVAGGQETQYF. DNA of the CDR3: TGTGCCAGTAATAAGGTAGCGGGGGGTCAAGAGACCCAGTACTTC.

The chain couples TRBV29-1 to TRBJ1-1; D perhaps matches TRBD1 (5 bases). CDR3 length: 15 amino acids. Germline CDR1 and CDR2: SQVTM and ANQGSEA. V was cut by 2 bases and J by 1 base, with 14 bases left in between. The DNA of the CDR3 is TGCAGCGTTGAAAACCCAGGGAAGGAGAACACTGAAGCTTTCTTT. Its protein product is CSVENPGKENTEAFF.

This clone appeared a few times. This chain connects TRBV20-1 to TRBJ2-7; D remains ambiguous. Looked up from germline, CDR1 is DFQATT and CDR2 is SNEGSKA (reference sequence). With 0 bases removed from V and 5 bases from J, the gap between germline ends came to 5 bases. CDR3 length equals 11 residues. CDR3 DNA: TGCAGTGCTAGAGAGGAGCACGAGCAGTACTTC. Protein: CSAREEHEQYF.

A few counts support this clone. The J gene is TRBJ1-6, the V gene TRBV2, with TRBD1 identical over 7 bases. CDR3 length equals 15 residues. J was trimmed by 4 bases and V by 6 bases; bases with no gene match: 6. Per germline, CDR1 SNHLY and CDR2 FYNNEI. CDR3 nucleotides: TGTGCCAGCAGACAGGGGTTGGGATATAATTCACCCCTCCACTTT. Translation gives CASRQGLGYNSPLHF.

The J gene is TRBJ1-5, the V gene TRBV27; 7 positions match TRBD1. The CDR3 has 13 amino acids. Trimming took 4 bases from V and 4 from J; bases not matched to a gene: 1. From germline, CDR1 is MNHEY and CDR2 SMNVEV (reference sequence). CDR3 loop: CASSWDSNQPQHF. Here the CDR3 DNA reads TGTGCCAGCAGTTGGGACAGTAATCAGCCCCAGCATTTT.